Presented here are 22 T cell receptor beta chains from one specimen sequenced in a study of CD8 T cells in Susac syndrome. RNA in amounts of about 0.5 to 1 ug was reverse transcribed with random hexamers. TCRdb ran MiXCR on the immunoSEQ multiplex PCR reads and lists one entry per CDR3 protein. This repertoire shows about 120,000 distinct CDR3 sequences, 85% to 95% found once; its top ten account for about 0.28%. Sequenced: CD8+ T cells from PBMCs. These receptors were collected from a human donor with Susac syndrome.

The CDR3 nucleotides are TGTGCCAGCACCCTTGGACCTCCGGGAGAGACCCAGTACTTC. Protein: CASTLGPPGETQYF. This chain joins TRBV9 and TRBJ2-5; D is uncertain. CDR1 and CDR2 (germline): SGDLS, YYNGEE. V gave up 6 bases and J gave up 4 bases, with 16 bases separating them. CDR3 length equals 14 residues.

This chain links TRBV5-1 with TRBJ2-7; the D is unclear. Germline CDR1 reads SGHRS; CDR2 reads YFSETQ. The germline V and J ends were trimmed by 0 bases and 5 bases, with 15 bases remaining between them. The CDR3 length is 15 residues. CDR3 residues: CASSLAASSRDEQYF. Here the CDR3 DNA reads TGCGCCAGCAGCTTGGCCGCGAGTAGTAGGGACGAGCAGTACTTC.

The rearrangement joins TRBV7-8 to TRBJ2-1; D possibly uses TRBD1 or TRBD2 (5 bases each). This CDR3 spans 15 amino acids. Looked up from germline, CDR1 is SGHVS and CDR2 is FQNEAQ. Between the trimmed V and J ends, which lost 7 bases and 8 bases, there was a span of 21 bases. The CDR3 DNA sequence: TGTGCCAGCACCTCCTGGCAGGGACGCCTCGATGAGCAGTTCTTC. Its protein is CASTSWQGRLDEQFF.

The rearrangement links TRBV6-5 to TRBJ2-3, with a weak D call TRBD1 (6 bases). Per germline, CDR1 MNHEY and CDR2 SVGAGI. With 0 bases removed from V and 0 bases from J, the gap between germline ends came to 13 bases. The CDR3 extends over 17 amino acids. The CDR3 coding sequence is TGTGCCAGCAGTTACTCGAACAGGGCGGGTAGCACAGATACGCAGTATTTT. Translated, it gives CASSYSNRAGSTDTQYF.

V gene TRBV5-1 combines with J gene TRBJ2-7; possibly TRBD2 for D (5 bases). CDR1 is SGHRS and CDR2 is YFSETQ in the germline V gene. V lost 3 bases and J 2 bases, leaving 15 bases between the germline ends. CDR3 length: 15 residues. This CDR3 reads CASSWAPGDAYEQYF. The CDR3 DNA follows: TGCGCCAGCAGCTGGGCGCCCGGGGATGCCTACGAGCAGTACTTC.

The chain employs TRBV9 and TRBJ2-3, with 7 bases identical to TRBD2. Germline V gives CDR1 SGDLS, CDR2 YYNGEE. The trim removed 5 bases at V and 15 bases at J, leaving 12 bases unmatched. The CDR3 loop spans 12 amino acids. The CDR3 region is CASSGGGTQPYF. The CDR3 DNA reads TGTGCCAGCAGTGGGGGGGGGACCCAGCCCTATTTT.

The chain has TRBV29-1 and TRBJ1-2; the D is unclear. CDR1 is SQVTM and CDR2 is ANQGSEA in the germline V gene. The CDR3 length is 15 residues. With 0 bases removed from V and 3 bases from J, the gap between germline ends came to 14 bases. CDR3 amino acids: CSVEEMTLGHYGYTF. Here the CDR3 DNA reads TGCAGCGTTGAAGAGATGACCCTGGGTCACTATGGCTACACCTTC. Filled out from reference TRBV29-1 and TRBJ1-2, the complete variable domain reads SAVISQKPSRDICQRGTSLTIQCQVDSQVTMMFWYRQQPGQSLTLIATANQGSEATYESGFVIDKFPISRPNLTFSTLTVSNMSPEDSSIYLCSVEEMTLGHYGYTFGSGTRLTVV.

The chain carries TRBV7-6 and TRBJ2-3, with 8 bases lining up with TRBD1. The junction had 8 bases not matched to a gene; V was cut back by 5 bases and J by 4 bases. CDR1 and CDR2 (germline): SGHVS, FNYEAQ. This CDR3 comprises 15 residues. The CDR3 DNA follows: TGTGCCAGCAGCCATCCTGGACAGGGATCAGATACGCAGTATTTT. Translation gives CASSHPGQGSDTQYF. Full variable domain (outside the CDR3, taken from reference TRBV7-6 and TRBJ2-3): GAGVSQSPRYKVTKRGQDVALRCDPISGHVSLYWYRQALGQGPEFLTYFNYEAQQDKSGLPNDRFSAERPEGSISTLTIQRTEQRDSAMYRCASSHPGQGSDTQYFGPGTRLTVL.

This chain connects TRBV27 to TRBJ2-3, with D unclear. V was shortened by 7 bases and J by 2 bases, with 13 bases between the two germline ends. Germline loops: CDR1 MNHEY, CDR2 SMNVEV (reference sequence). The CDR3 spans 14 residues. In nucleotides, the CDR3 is TGTGCCAGCACCCTGGGTTCGACCACAGATACGCAGTATTTT. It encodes CASTLGSTTDTQYF.

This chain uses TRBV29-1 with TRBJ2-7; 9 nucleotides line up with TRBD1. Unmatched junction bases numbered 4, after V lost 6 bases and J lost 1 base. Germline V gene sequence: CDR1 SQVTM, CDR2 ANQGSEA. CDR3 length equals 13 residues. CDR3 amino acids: CSVTGTGSYEQYF. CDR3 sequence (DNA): TGCAGCGTGACCGGGACAGGGTCCTACGAGCAGTACTTC.

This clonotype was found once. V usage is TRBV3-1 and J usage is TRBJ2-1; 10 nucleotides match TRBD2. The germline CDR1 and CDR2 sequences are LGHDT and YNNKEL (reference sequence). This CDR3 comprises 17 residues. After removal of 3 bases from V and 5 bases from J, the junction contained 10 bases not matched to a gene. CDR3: CASSHWLAGEWDNEQFF. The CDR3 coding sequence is TGTGCCAGCAGCCATTGGCTAGCGGGGGAGTGGGACAATGAGCAGTTCTTC.

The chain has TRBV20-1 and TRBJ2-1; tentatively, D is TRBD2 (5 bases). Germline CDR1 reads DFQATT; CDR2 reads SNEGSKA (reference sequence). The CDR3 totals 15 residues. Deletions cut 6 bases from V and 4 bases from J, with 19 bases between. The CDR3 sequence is CSAQHPKGVYNEQFF. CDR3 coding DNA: TGCAGTGCGCAGCACCCCAAGGGAGTTTACAATGAGCAGTTCTTC.

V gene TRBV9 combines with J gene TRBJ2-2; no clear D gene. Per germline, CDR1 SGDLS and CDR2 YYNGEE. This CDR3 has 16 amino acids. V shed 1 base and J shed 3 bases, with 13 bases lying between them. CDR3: CASSVSPTGYTGELFF. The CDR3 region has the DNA TGTGCCAGCAGCGTATCCCCGACCGGATACACCGGGGAGCTGTTTTTT.

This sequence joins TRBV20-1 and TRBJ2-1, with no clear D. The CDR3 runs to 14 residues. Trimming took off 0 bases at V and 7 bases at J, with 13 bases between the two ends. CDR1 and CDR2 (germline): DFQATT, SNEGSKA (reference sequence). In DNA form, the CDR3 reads TGCAGTGCTAGAGATCTCCGGCCAGTAAATGAGCAGTTCTTC. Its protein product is CSARDLRPVNEQFF.

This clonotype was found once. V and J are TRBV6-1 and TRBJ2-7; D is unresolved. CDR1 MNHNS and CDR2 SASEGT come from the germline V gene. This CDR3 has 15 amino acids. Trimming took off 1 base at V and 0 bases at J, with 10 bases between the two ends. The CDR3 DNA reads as TGTGCCAGCAGTGAAGTCAGTGGTAGCTCCTACGAGCAGTACTTC. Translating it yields CASSEVSGSSYEQYF.

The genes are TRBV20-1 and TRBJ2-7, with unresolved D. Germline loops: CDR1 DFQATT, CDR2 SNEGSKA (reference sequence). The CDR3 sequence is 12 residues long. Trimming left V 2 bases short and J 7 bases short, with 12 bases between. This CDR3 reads CSARFSDWEQYF. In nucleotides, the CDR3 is TGCAGTGCTAGATTCTCCGACTGGGAGCAGTACTTC.

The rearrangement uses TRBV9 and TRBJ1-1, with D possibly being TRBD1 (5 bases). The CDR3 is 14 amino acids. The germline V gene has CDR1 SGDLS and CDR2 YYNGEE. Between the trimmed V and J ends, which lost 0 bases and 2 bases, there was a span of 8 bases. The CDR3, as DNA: TGTGCCAGCAGCGTAGCAGGGCACAACACTGAAGCTTTCTTT. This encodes CASSVAGHNTEAFF.

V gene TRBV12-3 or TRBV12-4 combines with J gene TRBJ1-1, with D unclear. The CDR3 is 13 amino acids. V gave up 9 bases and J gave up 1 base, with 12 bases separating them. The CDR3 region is CASSWTKNTEAFF. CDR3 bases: TGTGCCAGTTCTTGGACCAAGAACACTGAAGCTTTCTTT.

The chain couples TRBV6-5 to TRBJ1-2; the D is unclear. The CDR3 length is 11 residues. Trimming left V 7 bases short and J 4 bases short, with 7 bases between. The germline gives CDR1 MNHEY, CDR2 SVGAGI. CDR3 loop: CASTGPYGYTF. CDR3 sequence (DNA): TGTGCCAGCACAGGACCCTATGGCTACACCTTC.

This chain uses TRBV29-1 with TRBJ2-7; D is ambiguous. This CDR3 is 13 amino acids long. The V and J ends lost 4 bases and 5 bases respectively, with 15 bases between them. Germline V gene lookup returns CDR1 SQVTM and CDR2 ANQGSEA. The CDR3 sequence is CSVVDGLRNEQYF. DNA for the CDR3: TGCAGCGTTGTCGATGGGTTGAGGAACGAGCAGTACTTC.

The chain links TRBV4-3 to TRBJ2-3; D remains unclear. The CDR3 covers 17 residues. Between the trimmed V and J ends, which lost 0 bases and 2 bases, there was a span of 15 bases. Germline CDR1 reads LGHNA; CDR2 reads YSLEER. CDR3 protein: CASSQEWSLLLTDTQYF. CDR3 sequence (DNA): TGCGCCAGCAGCCAAGAATGGAGTCTCCTACTCACAGATACGCAGTATTTT.

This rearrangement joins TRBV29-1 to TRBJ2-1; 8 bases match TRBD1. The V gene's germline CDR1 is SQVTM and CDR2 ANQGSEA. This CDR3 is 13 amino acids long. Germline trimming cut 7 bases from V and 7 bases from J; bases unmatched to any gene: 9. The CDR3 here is CSALPGQENEQFF. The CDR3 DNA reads TGCAGCGCACTTCCGGGACAGGAGAATGAGCAGTTCTTC.